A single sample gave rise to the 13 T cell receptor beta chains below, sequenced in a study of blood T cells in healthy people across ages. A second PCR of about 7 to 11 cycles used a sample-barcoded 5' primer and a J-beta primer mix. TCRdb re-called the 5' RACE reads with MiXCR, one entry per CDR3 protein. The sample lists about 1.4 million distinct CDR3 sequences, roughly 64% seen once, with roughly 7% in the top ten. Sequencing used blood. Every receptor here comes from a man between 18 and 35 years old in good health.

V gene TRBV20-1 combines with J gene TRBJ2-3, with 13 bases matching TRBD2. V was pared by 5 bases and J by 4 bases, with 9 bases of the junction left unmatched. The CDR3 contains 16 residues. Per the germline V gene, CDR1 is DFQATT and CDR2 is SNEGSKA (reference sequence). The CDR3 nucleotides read TGCAGTGCTTCGGCCGGACTAGCGGGAGCGTCAGATACGCAGTATTTT. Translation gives CSASAGLAGASDTQYF.

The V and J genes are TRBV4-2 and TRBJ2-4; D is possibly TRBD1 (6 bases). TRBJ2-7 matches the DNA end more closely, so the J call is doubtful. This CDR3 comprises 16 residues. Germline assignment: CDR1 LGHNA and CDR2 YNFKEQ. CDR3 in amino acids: CASSPRSRGYSYEQYF. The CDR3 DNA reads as TGTGCCAGCAGCCCACGGTCCAGGGGTTACTCCTACGAGCAGTACTTC.

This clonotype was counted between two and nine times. DNA of the CDR3: TGTGCCAGCAGCTACGGGACAGGGGGAATTGATACGCAGTATTTT. Translated, it gives CASSYGTGGIDTQYF. The chain carries TRBV11-1 and TRBJ2-3, with TRBD1 matching 11 bases. The CDR3 consists of 15 residues. Germline CDR1 and CDR2: SGHAT and FQDESV (reference sequence). V was pared by 4 bases and J by 6 bases, with 6 bases of the junction left unmatched.

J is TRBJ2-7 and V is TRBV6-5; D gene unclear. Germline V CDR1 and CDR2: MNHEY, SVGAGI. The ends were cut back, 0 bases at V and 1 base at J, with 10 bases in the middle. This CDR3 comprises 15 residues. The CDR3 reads CASSYSAQSSYEQYF. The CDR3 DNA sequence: TGTGCCAGCAGTTACTCGGCACAGTCTTCCTACGAGCAGTACTTC.

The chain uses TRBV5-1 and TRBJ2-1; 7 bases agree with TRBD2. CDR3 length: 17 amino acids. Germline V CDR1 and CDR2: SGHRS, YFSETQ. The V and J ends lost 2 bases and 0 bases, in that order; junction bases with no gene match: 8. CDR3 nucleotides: TGCGCCAGCAGCTTTATTAGGGGCGGGAGCTCCTACAATGAGCAGTTCTTC. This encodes CASSFIRGGSSYNEQFF.

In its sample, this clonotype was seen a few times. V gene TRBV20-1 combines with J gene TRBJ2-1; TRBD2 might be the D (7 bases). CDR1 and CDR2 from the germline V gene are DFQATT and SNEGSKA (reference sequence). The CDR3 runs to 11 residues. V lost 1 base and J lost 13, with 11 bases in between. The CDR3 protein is CSARVGGRQFF. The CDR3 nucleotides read TGCAGTGCTAGAGTCGGGGGGCGTCAGTTCTTC.

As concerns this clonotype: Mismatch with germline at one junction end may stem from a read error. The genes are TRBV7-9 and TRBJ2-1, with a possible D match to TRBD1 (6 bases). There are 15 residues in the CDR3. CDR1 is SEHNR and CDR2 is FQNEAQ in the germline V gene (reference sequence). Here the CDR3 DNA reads TGTGTCAGCAGCCGACAGGCTGGGGGATACAATGAGCAGTTCTTC. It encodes CVSSRQAGGYNEQFF. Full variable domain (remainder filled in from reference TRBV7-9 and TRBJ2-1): DTGVSQNPRHKITKRGQNVTFRCDPISEHNRLYWYRQTLGQGPEFLTYFQNEAQLEKSRLLSDRFSAERPKGSFSTLEIQRTEQGDSAMYLCVSSRQAGGYNEQFFGPGTRLTVL.

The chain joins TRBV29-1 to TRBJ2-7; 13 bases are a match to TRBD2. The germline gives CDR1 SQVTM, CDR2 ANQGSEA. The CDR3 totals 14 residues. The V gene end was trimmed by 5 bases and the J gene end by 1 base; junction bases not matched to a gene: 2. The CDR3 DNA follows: TGCAGCGTTACGACTAGCGGGAGGTCCTACGAGCAGTACTTC. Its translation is CSVTTSGRSYEQYF.

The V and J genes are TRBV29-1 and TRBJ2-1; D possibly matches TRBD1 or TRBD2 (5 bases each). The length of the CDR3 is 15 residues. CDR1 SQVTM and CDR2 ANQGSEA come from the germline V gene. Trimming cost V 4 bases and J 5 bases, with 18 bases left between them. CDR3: CSVGDGREWDNEQFF. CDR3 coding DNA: TGCAGCGTTGGAGATGGCAGGGAGTGGGACAATGAGCAGTTCTTC.

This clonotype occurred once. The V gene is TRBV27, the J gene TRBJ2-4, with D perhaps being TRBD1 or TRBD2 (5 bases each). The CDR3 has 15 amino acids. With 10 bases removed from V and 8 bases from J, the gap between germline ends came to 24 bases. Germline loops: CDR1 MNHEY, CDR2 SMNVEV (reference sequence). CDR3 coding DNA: TGTGCCACCTCTAATCGAGGTAGCGCCAGGGACATTCAGTACTTC. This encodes CATSNRGSARDIQYF.

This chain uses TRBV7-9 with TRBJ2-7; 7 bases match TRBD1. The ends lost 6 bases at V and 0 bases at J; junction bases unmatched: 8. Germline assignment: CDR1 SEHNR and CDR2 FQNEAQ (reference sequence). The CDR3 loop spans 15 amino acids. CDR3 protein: CASRNSGTASYEQYF. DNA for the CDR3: TGTGCCAGCAGAAACTCCGGGACAGCCTCCTACGAGCAGTACTTC.

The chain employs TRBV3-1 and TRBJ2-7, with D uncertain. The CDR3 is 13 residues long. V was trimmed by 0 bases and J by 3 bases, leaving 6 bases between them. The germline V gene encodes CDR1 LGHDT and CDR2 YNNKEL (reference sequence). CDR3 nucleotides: TGTGCCAGCAGCCAAGATTCAGTCTACGAGCAGTACTTC. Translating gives CASSQDSVYEQYF.

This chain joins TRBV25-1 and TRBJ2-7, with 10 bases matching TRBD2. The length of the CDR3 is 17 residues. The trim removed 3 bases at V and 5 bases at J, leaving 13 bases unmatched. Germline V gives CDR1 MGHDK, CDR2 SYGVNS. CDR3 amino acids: CASSEGLAGVFRDEQYF. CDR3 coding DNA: TGTGCCAGCAGTGAGGGGCTAGCGGGAGTTTTTCGGGACGAGCAGTACTTC.